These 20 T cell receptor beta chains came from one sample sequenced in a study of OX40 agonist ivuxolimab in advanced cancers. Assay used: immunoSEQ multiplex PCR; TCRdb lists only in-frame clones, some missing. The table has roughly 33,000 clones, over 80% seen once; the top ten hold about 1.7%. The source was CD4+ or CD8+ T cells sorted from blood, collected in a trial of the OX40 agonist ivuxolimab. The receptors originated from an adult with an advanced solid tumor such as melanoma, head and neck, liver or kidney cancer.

This CDR3 reads CASSLSEVRKVATNEKLFF. The CDR3 DNA reads TGTGCCAGCAGCTTGTCAGAAGTTAGAAAGGTTGCAACTAATGAAAAACTGTTTTTT. V usage is TRBV5-6 and J usage is TRBJ1-4, with D unresolved. CDR3 length equals 19 residues. Germline V gene lookup returns CDR1 SGHDT and CDR2 YYEEEE. V lost 1 base to trimming and J lost 0 bases, with 19 bases between them.

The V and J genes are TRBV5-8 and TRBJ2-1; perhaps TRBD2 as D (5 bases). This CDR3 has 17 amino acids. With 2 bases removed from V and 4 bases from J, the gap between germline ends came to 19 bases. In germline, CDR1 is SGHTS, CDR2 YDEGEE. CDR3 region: CASSFVRARVPYNEQFF. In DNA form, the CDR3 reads TGTGCCAGCAGCTTTGTGCGGGCGCGGGTTCCTTACAATGAGCAGTTCTTC.

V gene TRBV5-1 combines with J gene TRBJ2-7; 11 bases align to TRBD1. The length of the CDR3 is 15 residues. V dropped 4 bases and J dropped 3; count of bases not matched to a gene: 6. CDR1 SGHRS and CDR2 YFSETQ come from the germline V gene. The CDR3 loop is CASSADGTGGYEQYF. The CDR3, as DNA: TGCGCCAGCAGCGCCGACGGGACAGGGGGCTACGAGCAGTACTTC.

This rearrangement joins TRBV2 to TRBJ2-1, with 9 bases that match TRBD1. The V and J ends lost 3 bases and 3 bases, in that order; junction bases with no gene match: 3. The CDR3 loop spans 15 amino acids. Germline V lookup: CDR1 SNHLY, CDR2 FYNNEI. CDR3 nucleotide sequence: TGTGCCAGCAGTGATCCGGGACAGGGCTACAATGAGCAGTTCTTC. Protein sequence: CASSDPGQGYNEQFF.

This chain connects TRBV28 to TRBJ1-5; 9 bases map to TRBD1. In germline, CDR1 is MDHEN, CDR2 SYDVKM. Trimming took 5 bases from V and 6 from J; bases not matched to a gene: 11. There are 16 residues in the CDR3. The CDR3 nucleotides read TGTGCCAGCAGTAGGCGACAGGGGGGATACGGTCAGCCCCAGCATTTT. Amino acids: CASSRRQGGYGQPQHF.

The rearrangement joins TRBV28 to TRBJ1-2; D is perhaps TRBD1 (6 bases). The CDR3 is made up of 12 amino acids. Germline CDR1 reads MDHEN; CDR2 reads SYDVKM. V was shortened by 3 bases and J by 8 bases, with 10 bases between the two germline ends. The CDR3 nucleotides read TGTGCCAGCAGTTTTCTTCAGGGGGGCTACACCTTC. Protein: CASSFLQGGYTF.

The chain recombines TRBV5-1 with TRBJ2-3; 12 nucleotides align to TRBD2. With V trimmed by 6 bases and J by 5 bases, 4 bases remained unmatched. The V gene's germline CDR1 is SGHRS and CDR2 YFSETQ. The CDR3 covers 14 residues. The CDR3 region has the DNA TGCGCCAGCAACATGGGACTAGCGGGAGATACGCAGTATTTT. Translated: CASNMGLAGDTQYF.

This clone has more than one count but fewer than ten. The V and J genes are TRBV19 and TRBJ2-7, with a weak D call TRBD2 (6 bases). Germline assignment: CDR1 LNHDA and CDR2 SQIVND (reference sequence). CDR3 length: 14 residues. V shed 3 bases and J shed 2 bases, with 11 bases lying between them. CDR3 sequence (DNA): TGTGCCAGTAGTATGGGGGGAACTACCTACGAGCAGTACTTC. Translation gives CASSMGGTTYEQYF.

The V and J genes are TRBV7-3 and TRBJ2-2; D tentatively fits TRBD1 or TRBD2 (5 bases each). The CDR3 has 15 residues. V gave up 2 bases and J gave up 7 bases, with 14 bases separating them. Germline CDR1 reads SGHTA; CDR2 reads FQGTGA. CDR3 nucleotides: TGTGCCAGCAGCTTACGGCAGGGCCGGGACGGGGAGCTGTTTTTT. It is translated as CASSLRQGRDGELFF. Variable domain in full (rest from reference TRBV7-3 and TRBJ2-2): GAGVSQTPSNKVTEKGKYVELRCDPISGHTALYWYRQSLGQGPEFLIYFQGTGAADDSGLPNDRFFAVRPEGSVSTLKIQRTERGDSAVYLCASSLRQGRDGELFFGEGSRLTVL.

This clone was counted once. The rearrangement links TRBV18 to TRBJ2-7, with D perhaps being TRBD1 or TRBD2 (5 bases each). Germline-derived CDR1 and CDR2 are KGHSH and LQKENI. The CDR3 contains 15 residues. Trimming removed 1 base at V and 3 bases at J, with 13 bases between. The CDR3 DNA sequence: TGTGCCAGCTCACCACTGGGGGACCCCTTCTACGAGCAGTACTTC. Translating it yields CASSPLGDPFYEQYF.

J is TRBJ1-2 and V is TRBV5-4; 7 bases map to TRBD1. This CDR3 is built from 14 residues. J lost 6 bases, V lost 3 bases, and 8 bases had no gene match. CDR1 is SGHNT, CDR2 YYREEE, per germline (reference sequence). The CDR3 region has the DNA TGTGCCAGCAGCTCCATGGCAGGGGGGAATGGCTACACCTTC. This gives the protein CASSSMAGGNGYTF. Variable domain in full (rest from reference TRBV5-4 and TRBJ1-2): ETGVTQSPTHLIKTRGQQVTLRCSSQSGHNTVSWYQQALGQGPQFIFQYYREEENGRGNFPPRFSGLQFPNYSSELNVNALELDDSALYLCASSSMAGGNGYTFGSGTRLTVV.

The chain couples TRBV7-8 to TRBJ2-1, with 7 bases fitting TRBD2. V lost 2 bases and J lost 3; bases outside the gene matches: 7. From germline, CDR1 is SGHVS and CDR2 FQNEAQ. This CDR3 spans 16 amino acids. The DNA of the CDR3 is TGTGCCAGCAGCTTAAGACGACTAGCTAGCTACAATGAGCAGTTCTTC. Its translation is CASSLRRLASYNEQFF. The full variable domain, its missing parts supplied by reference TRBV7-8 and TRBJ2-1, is GAGVSQSPRYKVAKRGQDVALRCDPISGHVSLFWYQQALGQGPEFLTYFQNEAQLDKSGLPSDRFFAERPEGSVSTLKIQRTQQEDSAVYLCASSLRRLASYNEQFFGPGTRLTVL.

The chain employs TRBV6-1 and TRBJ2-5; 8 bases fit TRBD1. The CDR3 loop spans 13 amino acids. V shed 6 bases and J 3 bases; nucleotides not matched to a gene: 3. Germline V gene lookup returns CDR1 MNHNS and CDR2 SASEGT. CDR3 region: CASSRTGKETQYF. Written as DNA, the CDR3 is TGTGCCAGCAGCAGGACAGGGAAAGAGACCCAGTACTTC.

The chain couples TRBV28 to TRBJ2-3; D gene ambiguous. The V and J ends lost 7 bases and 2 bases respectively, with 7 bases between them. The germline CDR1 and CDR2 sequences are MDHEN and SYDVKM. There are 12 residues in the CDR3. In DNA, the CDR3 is TGTGCCAGCACCGCCTCCACAGATACGCAGTATTTT. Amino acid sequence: CASTASTDTQYF.

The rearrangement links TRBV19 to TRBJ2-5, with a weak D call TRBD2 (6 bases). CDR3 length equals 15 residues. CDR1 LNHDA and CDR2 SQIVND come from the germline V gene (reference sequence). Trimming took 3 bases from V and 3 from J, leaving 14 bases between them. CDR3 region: CASSIGGAGEETQYF. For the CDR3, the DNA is TGTGCCAGTAGTATCGGCGGGGCGGGCGAAGAGACCCAGTACTTC.

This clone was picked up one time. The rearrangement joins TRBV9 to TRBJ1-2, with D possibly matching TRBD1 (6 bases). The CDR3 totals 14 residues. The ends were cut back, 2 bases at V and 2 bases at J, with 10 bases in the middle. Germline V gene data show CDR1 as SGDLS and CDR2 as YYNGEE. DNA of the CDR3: TGTGCCAGCAGCGTCGGGACATTCAACTATGGCTACACCTTC. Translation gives CASSVGTFNYGYTF.

DNA for the CDR3: TGTGCCACCAACAGGGGGCGCGGCTATGGCTACACCTTC. It is translated as CATNRGRGYGYTF. The rearrangement joins TRBV15 to TRBJ1-2; 9 positions agree with TRBD1. Per the germline V gene, CDR1 is LNHNV and CDR2 is YYDKDF (reference sequence). V dropped 7 bases and J dropped 4; count of bases not matched to a gene: 4. This CDR3 has 13 residues.

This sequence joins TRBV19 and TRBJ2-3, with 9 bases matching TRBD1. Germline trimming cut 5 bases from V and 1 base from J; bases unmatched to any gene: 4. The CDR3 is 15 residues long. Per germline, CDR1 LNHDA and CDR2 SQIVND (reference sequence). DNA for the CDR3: TGTGCCAGTAGTTTACGGACAGGGGGCACAGATACGCAGTATTTT. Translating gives CASSLRTGGTDTQYF.

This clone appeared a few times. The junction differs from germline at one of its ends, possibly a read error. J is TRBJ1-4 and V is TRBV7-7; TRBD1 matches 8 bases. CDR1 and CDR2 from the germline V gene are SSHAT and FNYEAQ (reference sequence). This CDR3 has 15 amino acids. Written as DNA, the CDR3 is TGTGCTAGCAGCTTAGGCCAGGGGGCTGGGGAAAAACTGTTTTTT. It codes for CASSLGQGAGEKLFF.

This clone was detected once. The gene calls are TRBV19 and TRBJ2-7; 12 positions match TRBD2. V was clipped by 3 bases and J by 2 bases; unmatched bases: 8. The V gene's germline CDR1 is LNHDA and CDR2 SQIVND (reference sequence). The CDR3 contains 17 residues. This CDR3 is CASSMARTSGTTYEQYF. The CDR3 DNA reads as TGTGCCAGTAGTATGGCTCGGACTAGCGGGACGACCTACGAGCAGTACTTC. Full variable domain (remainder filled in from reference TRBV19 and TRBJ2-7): DGGITQSPKYLFRKEGQNVTLSCEQNLNHDAMYWYRQDPGQGLRLIYYSQIVNDFQKGDIAEGYSVSREKKESFPLTVTSAQKNPTAFYLCASSMARTSGTTYEQYFGPGTRLTVT.